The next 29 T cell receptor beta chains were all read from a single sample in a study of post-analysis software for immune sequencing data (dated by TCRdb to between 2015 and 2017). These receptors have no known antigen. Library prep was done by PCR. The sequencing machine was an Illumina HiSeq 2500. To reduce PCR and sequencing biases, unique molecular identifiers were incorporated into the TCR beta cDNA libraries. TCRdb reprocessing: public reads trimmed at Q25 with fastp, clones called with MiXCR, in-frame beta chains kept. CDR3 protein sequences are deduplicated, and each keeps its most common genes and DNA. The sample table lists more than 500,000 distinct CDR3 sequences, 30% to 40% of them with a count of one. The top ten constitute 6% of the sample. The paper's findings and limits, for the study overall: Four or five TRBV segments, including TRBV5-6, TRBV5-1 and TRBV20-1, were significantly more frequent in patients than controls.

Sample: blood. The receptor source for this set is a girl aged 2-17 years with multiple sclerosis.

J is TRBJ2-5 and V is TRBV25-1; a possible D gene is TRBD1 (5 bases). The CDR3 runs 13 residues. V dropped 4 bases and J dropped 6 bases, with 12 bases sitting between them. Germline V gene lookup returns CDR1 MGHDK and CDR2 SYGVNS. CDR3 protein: CASSVQAVQTQYF. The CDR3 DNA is TGTGCCAGCAGTGTACAGGCCGTGCAGACCCAGTACTTC.

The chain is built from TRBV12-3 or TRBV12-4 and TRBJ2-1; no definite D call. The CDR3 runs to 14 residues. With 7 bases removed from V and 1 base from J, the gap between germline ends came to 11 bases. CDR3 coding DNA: TGTGCCAGCACTCCCAGTCGATCCTACAATGAGCAGTTCTTC. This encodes CASTPSRSYNEQFF.

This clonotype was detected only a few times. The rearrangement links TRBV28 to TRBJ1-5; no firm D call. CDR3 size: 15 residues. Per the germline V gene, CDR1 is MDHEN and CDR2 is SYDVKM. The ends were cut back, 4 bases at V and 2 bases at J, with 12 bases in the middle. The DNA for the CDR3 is TGTGCCAGCAGTTCGCAGGCTATCCGCAATCAGCCCCAGCATTTT. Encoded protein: CASSSQAIRNQPQHF.

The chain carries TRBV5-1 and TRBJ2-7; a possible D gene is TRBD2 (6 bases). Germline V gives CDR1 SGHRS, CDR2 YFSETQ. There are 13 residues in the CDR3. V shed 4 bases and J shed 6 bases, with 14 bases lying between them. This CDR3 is CASSPGDGGEQYF. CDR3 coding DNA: TGCGCCAGCAGCCCCGGGGACGGGGGCGAGCAGTACTTC.

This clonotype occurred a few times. As DNA, the CDR3 is TGTGCCAGCAGCGCCCCGGGAACTAATGAAAAACTGTTTTTT. The encoded protein is CASSAPGTNEKLFF. This rearrangement joins TRBV5-6 to TRBJ1-4; no reliable D call. The V end was cut by 4 bases, the J end by 1 base, with 8 bases between. Germline CDR1 is SGHDT and CDR2 is YYEEEE. The CDR3 runs 14 residues.

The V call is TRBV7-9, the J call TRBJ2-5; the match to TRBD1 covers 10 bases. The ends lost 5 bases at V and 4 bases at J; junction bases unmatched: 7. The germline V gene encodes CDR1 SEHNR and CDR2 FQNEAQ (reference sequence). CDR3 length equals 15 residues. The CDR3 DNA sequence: TGTGCCAGCAGCCTCGGGACAGGGGAAGGAGAGACCCAGTACTTC. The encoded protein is CASSLGTGEGETQYF.

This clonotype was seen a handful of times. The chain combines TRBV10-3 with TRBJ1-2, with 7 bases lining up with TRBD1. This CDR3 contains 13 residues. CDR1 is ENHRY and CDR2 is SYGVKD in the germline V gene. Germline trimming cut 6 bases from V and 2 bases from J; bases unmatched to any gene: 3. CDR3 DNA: TGTGCCATCAGCGAACAGGGGAACTATGGCTACACCTTC. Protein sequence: CAISEQGNYGYTF.

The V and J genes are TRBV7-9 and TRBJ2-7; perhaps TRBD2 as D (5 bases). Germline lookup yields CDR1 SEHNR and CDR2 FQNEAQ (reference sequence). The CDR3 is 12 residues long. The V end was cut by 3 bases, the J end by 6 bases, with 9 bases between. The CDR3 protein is CASSFGDSEQYF. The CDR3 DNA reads TGTGCCAGCAGCTTCGGGGATTCCGAGCAGTACTTC.

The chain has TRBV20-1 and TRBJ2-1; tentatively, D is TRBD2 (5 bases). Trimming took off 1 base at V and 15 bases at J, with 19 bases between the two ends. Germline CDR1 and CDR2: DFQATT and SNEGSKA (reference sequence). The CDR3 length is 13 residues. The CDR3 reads CSARVPEESRWFF. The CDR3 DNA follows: TGCAGTGCTAGAGTTCCGGAGGAGAGTCGGTGGTTCTTC.

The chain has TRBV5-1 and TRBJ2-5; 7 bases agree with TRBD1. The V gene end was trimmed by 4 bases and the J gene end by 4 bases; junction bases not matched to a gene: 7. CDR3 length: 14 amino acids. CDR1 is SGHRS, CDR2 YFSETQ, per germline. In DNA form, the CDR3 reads TGCGCCAGCAGCGGAAACTCAGGGGGAGAGACCCAGTACTTC. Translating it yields CASSGNSGGETQYF. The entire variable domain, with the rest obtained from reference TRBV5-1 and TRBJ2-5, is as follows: KAGVTQTPRYLIKTRGQQVTLSCSPISGHRSVSWYQQTPGQGLQFLFEYFSETQRNKGNFPGRFSGRQFSNSRSEMNVSTLELGDSALYLCASSGNSGGETQYFGPGTRLLVL.

The CDR3 spells CASSKGAGGFGANVLTF. The CDR3 DNA sequence: TGTGCCAGCAGCAAAGGGGCAGGGGGCTTTGGGGCCAACGTCCTGACTTTC. V gene TRBV21-1 combines with J gene TRBJ2-6; the tabulated D call, TRBD1, remains unverified against the DNA. TRBV21-1 is tagged as a pseudogene. CDR3 size: 17 residues.

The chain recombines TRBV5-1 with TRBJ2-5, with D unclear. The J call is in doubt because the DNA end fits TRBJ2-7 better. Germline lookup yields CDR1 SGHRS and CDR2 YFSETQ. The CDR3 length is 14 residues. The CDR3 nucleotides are TGCGCCAGCAGCTTGGCCGCCACAACGGACGAGCAGTACTTC. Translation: CASSLAATTDEQYF.

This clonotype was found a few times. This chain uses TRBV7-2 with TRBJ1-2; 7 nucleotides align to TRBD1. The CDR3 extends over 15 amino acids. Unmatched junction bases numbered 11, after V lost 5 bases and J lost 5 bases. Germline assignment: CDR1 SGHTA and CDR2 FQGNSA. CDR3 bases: TGTGCCAGCAGCGAAAGAGCGACAGGGCGATATGGCTACACCTTC. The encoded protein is CASSERATGRYGYTF.

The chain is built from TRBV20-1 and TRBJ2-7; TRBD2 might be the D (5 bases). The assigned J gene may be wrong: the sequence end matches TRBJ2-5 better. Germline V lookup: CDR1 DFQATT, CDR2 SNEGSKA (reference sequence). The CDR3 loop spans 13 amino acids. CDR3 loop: CSAVGISQETQYF. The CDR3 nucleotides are TGCAGTGCGGTCGGGATTAGCCAAGAGACCCAGTACTTC.

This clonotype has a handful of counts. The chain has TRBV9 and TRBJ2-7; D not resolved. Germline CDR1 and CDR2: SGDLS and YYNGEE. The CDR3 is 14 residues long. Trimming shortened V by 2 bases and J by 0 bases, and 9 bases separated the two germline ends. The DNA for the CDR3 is TGTGCCAGCAGCGTTGGGCTGAGCTCCTACGAGCAGTACTTC. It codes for CASSVGLSSYEQYF.

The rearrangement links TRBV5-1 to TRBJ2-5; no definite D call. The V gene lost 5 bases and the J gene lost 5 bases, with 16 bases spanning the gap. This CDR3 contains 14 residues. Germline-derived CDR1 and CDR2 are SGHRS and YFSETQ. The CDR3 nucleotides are TGCGCCAGCAGACCTGGACCTAGTACCGAGACCCAGTACTTC. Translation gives CASRPGPSTETQYF.

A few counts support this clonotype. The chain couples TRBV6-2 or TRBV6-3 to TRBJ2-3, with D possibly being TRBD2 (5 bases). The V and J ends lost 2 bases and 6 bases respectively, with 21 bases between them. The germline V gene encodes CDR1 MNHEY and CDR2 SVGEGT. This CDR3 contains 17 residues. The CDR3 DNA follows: TGTGCCAGCAGTTACCCCCCTCCTCGGCGGGTTGAGGATACGCAGTATTTT. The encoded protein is CASSYPPPRRVEDTQYF.

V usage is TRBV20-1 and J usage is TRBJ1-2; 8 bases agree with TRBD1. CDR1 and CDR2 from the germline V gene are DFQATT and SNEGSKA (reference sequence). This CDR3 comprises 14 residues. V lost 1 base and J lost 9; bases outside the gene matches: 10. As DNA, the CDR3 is TGCAGTGCTAGAGGTCTTGGACAGGGCGTTAGCTACACCTTC. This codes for CSARGLGQGVSYTF.

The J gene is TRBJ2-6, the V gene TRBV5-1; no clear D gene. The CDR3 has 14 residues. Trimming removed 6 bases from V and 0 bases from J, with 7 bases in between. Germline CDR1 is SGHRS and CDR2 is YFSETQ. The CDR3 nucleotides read TGCGCCAGCACGGATACCTCTGGGGCCAACGTCCTGACTTTC. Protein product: CASTDTSGANVLTF. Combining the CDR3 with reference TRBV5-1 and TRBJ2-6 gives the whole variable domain KAGVTQTPRYLIKTRGQQVTLSCSPISGHRSVSWYQQTPGQGLQFLFEYFSETQRNKGNFPGRFSGRQFSNSRSEMNVSTLELGDSALYLCASTDTSGANVLTFGAGSRLTVL.

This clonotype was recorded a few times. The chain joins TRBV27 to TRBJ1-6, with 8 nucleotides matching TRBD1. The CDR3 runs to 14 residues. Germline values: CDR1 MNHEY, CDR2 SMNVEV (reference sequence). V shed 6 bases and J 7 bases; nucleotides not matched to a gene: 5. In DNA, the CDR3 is TGTGCCAGCAGCCCGGGACAGGAAAATTCACCCCTCCACTTT. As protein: CASSPGQENSPLHF.

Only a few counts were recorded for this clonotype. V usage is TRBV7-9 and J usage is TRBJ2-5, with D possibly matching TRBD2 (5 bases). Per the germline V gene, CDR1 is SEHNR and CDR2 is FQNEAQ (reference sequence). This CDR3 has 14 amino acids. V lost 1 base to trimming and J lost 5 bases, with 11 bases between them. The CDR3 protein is CASSLGRGPETQYF. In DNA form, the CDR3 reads TGTGCCAGCAGCTTAGGACGGGGTCCCGAGACCCAGTACTTC.

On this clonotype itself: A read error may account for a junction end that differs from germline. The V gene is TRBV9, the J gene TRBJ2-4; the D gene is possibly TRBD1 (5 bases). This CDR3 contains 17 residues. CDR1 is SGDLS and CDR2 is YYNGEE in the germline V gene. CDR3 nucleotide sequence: TGTGCCAGCAGCGTTATGATTACGCCTTGGGGCAAAAGCATTCAGTACTTC. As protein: CASSVMITPWGKSIQYF.

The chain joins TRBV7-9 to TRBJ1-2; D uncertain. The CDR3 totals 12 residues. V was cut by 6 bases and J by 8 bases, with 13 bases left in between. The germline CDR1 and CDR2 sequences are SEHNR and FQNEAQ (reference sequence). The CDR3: CASRSGSEGYTF. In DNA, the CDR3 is TGTGCCAGCAGAAGCGGTAGTGAGGGCTACACCTTC.

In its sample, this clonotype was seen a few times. The CDR3 sequence is CASSQESLRDTTSYEQYF. For the CDR3, the DNA is TGCGCCAGCAGCCAAGAGTCTCTCCGGGACACGACCTCCTACGAGCAGTACTTC. V and J are TRBV4-1 and TRBJ2-7; weak D call: TRBD1 (6 bases). Trimming took off 0 bases at V and 0 bases at J, with 18 bases between the two ends. CDR3 length: 18 amino acids. CDR1 and CDR2 (germline): MGHRA, YSYEKL.

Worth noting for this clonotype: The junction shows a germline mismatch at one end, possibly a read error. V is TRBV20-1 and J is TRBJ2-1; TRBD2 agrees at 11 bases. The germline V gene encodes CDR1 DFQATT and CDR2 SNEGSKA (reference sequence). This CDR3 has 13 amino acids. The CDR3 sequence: CNASSGGANEQFF. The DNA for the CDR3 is TGCAATGCTAGTAGCGGGGGGGCAAATGAGCAGTTCTTC.

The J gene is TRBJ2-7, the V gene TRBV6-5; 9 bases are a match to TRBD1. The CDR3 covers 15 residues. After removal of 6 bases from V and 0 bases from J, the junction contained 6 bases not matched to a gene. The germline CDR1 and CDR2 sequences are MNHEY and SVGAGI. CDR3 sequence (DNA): TGTGCCAGCAGCGAAACAGGGGGCCCCTCCTACGAGCAGTACTTC. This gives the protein CASSETGGPSYEQYF.

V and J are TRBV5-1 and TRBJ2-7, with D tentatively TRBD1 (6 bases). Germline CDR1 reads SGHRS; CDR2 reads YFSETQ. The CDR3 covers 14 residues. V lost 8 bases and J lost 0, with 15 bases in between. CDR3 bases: TGCGCCAGTAGTTGGGGGCCGAGCTCCTACGAGCAGTACTTC. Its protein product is CASSWGPSSYEQYF.

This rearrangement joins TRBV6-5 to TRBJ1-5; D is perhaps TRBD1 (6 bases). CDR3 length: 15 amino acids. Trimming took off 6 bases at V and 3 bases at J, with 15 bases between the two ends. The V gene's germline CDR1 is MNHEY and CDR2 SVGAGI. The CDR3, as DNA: TGTGCCAGCAGCGTGACGGGACACCTCAATCAGCCCCAGCATTTT. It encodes CASSVTGHLNQPQHF.

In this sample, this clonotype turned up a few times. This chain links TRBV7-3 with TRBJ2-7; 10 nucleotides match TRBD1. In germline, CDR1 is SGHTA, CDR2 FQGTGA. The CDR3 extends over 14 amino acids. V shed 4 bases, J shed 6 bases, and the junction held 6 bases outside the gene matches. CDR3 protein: CASSSGTGVPEQYF. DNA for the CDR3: TGTGCCAGCAGCTCCGGGACAGGGGTCCCCGAGCAGTACTTC.